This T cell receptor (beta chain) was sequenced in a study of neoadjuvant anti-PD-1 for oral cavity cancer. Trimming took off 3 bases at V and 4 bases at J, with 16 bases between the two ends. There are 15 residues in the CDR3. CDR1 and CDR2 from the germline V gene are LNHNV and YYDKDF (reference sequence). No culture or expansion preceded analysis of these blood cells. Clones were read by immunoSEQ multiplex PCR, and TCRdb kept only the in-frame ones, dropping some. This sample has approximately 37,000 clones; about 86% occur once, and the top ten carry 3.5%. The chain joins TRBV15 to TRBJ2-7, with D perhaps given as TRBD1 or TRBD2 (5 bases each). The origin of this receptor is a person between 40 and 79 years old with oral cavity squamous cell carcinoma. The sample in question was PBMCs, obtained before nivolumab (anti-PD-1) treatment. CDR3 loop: CATSRGGAAGYEQYF. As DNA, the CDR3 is TGTGCCACCAGCAGGGGTGGGGCGGCGGGTTACGAGCAGTACTTC.